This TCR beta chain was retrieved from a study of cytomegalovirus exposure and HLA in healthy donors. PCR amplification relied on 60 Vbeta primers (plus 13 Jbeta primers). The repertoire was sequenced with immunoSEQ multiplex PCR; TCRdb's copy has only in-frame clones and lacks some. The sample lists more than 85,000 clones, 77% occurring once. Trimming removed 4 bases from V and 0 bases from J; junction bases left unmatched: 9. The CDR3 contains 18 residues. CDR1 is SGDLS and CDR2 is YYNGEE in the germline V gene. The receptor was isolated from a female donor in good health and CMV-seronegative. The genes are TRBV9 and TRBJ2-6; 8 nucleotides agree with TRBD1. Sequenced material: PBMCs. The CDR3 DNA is TGTGCCAGCAGCCCCTCGACAGGGGCCTCCTCTGGGGCCAACGTCCTGACTTTC. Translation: CASSPSTGASSGANVLTF.